Shown below are 15 T cell receptor beta chains from a single sample sequenced in a study of blood T cell repertoires in COVID-19. This table comes from immunoSEQ multiplex PCR, and its TCRdb copy is limited to in-frame clones, with some not included. The table has 24,000 or so clones, 87% seen once. The material sequenced was peripheral blood. These TCRs come from a human donor in a cohort sampled during active COVID-19. The donor label of this sample is uncertain.

This sequence joins TRBV5-5 and TRBJ1-2, with 12 bases aligning to TRBD1. Germline V gives CDR1 SGHKS, CDR2 YYEKEE (reference sequence). Germline trimming cut 0 bases from V and 7 bases from J; bases unmatched to any gene: 4. The CDR3 runs to 15 residues. CDR3 residues: CASSLAGTGGGGYTF. CDR3 DNA: TGTGCCAGCAGCTTGGCCGGGACAGGGGGCGGTGGCTACACCTTC.

CDR3 coding DNA: TGTGCCAGCAGCCAGGGGTTGGAGACCCAGTACTTC. This translates into CASSQGLETQYF. The chain links TRBV12-3 or TRBV12-4 to TRBJ2-5; perhaps TRBD1 as D (6 bases). V lost 6 bases and J lost 5, with 10 bases in between. The CDR3 extends over 12 amino acids.

The CDR3 DNA sequence: TGCAGCGTTGAAGCGGCAGGGAAAAACATTCAGTACTTC. It specifies CSVEAAGKNIQYF. The J gene is TRBJ2-4, the V gene TRBV29-1, with D possibly being TRBD1 (5 bases). The CDR3 sequence is 13 residues long. Per the germline V gene, CDR1 is SQVTM and CDR2 is ANQGSEA. V lost 1 base, J lost 4 bases, and 8 bases lay in between.

The chain recombines TRBV7-3 with TRBJ2-1; 9 positions match TRBD1. The CDR3 totals 14 residues. Germline CDR1 SGHTA, CDR2 FQGTGA. After removal of 4 bases from V and 9 bases from J, the junction contained 7 bases not matched to a gene. CDR3 nucleotide sequence: TGTGCCAGCAGCTCGGGGACAGGGTCCGGTGAGCAGTTCTTC. It encodes CASSSGTGSGEQFF.

This chain uses TRBV7-9 with TRBJ2-1; 11 positions agree with TRBD2. Trimming cost V 4 bases and J 3 bases; bases outside gene matches: 8. Germline loops: CDR1 SEHNR, CDR2 FQNEAQ (reference sequence). This CDR3 region has 17 residues. The CDR3 loop reads CASSSWEGTSGYNEQFF. The CDR3 DNA is TGTGCCAGCAGCTCCTGGGAGGGGACTAGCGGCTACAATGAGCAGTTCTTC.

V gene TRBV7-2 combines with J gene TRBJ1-1, with TRBD1 matching 7 bases. The J segment lost 3 bases and the V segment lost 5 bases, leaving 9 bases of the junction unmatched. CDR3 length: 15 residues. CDR1 and CDR2 (germline): SGHTA, FQGNSA. CDR3 nucleotides: TGTGCCAGCAGCCCAACAGGGGTTCGAGACACTGAAGCTTTCTTT. It yields the protein CASSPTGVRDTEAFF.

This chain joins TRBV6-2 or TRBV6-3 and TRBJ2-3; 7 bases agree with TRBD1. V lost 0 bases and J lost 2; bases outside the gene matches: 5. Germline CDR1 MNHEY, CDR2 SVGEGT. The CDR3 length is 16 residues. The CDR3 here is CASSYSRDRATDTQYF. The CDR3 DNA reads TGTGCCAGCAGTTACTCCCGGGACAGAGCCACAGATACGCAGTATTTT.

The chain combines TRBV10-1 with TRBJ1-4, with 8 positions matching TRBD1. Per the germline V gene, CDR1 is WNHNN and CDR2 is SYGVQD (reference sequence). Trimming at V came to 10 bases and at J to 2 bases, leaving 9 bases not matched to a gene. The CDR3 has 15 residues. CDR3 amino acids: CATFDRGWTNEKLFF. The DNA of the CDR3 is TGCGCCACCTTCGACAGGGGATGGACTAATGAAAAACTGTTTTTT.

V gene TRBV5-1 combines with J gene TRBJ1-1; D not resolved. The CDR3 is 15 residues long. V lost 0 bases to trimming and J lost 1 base, with 10 bases between them. CDR1 and CDR2 (germline): SGHRS, YFSETQ. In nucleotides, the CDR3 is TGCGCCAGCAGCTTGGAGAGCAGGTGGAACACTGAAGCTTTCTTT. Its protein is CASSLESRWNTEAFF.

The gene calls are TRBV6-5 and TRBJ2-7; 11 bases align to TRBD1. CDR1 is MNHEY, CDR2 SVGAGI, per germline. V was clipped by 6 bases and J by 3 bases; unmatched bases: 4. This CDR3 has 14 residues. CDR3 bases: TGTGCCAGCAGGGGACAGGGGGATATCTACGAGCAGTACTTC. The encoded protein is CASRGQGDIYEQYF.

The chain carries TRBV30 and TRBJ1-1; possibly TRBD1 for D (6 bases). Germline CDR1 GTSNPN, CDR2 SVGIG (reference sequence). The V and J ends lost 2 bases and 5 bases respectively, with 18 bases between them. The CDR3 extends over 15 amino acids. CDR3 in amino acids: CAWSSFGGSRTEAFF. The CDR3 DNA is TGTGCCTGGAGTTCGTTTGGGGGCTCACGGACTGAAGCTTTCTTT.

This sequence joins TRBV27 and TRBJ2-3, with 8 bases that match TRBD2. The CDR3 is 17 residues long. V lost 5 bases and J lost 1; bases outside the gene matches: 11. Germline V gene sequence: CDR1 MNHEY, CDR2 SMNVEV (reference sequence). The CDR3 DNA sequence: TGTGCCAGCAGTCCGGCCGGGAGGGGGGCCCGCACAGATACGCAGTATTTT. This codes for CASSPAGRGARTDTQYF.

The chain joins TRBV9 to TRBJ2-5, with 8 bases fitting TRBD2. This CDR3 has 16 residues. Germline lookup yields CDR1 SGDLS and CDR2 YYNGEE. Trimming cost V 3 bases and J 1 base; bases outside gene matches: 8. The CDR3 protein is CASSGSSGGPQETQYF. CDR3 DNA: TGTGCCAGCAGCGGCTCGAGCGGGGGACCCCAAGAGACCCAGTACTTC.

This sequence joins TRBV9 and TRBJ2-6, with D possibly matching TRBD2 (6 bases). Looked up from germline, CDR1 is SGDLS and CDR2 is YYNGEE. CDR3 size: 15 residues. Trimming took off 2 bases at V and 0 bases at J, with 6 bases between the two ends. CDR3 in DNA: TGTGCCAGCAGCGTCGGGGGCTCTGGGGCCAACGTCCTGACTTTC. It codes for CASSVGGSGANVLTF.

This sequence joins TRBV5-1 and TRBJ2-7; a possible D gene is TRBD2 (5 bases). This CDR3 comprises 13 residues. CDR1 is SGHRS, CDR2 YFSETQ, per germline. With 3 bases removed from V and 3 bases from J, the gap between germline ends came to 10 bases. This CDR3 is CASSSRLSYEQYF. CDR3 DNA: TGCGCCAGCAGCTCAAGACTAAGCTACGAGCAGTACTTC.